This T cell receptor beta chain was obtained from a study of shared clonotypes between healthy human individuals. In the study overall: The donors, a couple of women and a few men, were aged 18 to 49.

The germline CDR1 and CDR2 sequences are SQVTM and ANQGSEA. This CDR3 has 16 residues. V lost 0 bases and J 5 bases, leaving 19 bases between the germline ends. Assay execution took place at the deep level. Profiling relied on immunoSEQ multiplex PCR, and the TCRdb table lists in-frame clones only, not all of them. The top ten clones hold under 0.3% of a sample with fewer than 850,000 clones, around 96% of them seen once. Positively selected for CCR7, the CD45RO-negative cells used as naive CD8 cells excluded terminally differentiated effector memory CD45RA+ cells. V usage is TRBV29-1 and J usage is TRBJ1-2; D is undetermined. This receptor was obtained from a man aged 30-40 years in good health. The sample was naive CD8+ T cells sorted from blood. The CDR3 DNA reads TGCAGCGTTGAAGAACGCTCATCAGCGATGGGGTATGGCTACACCTTC. Its protein product is CSVEERSSAMGYGYTF.